The T cell receptor beta chain under discussion was sequenced for a study of cytomegalovirus exposure and HLA in healthy donors. Regarding this clone: No antigen is known for it.

Primers included in the PCR were 60 Vbeta and 13 Jbeta primers. TCRdb's table, derived via immunoSEQ multiplex PCR, lists solely in-frame clones and lacks some. The profile shows approximately 220,000 clones, roughly 83% of them singletons. This CDR3 comprises 13 residues. V lost 5 bases to trimming and J lost 1 base, with 8 bases between them. CDR1 and CDR2 from the germline V gene are MNHEY and SMNVEV (reference sequence). Study-wide points: TRBV6-2, TRBV6-3 and some other V segments were excluded as indistinguishable. Association of a missense DCLRE1C variant with TCR beta V- and J-gene trimming was reported in a later analysis. Reported results showed that the classifier diagnosed cytomegalovirus status with high specificity and sensitivity.

This sequence joins TRBV27 and TRBJ1-1, with a possible D match to TRBD1 (5 bases). The sample consisted of PBMCs. This TCR was recovered from a boy aged 2 to 10 in good health and CMV-seronegative. CDR3 sequence: CASSIGQNTEAFF. In nucleotides, the CDR3 is TGTGCCAGCAGTATCGGACAGAACACTGAAGCTTTCTTT.